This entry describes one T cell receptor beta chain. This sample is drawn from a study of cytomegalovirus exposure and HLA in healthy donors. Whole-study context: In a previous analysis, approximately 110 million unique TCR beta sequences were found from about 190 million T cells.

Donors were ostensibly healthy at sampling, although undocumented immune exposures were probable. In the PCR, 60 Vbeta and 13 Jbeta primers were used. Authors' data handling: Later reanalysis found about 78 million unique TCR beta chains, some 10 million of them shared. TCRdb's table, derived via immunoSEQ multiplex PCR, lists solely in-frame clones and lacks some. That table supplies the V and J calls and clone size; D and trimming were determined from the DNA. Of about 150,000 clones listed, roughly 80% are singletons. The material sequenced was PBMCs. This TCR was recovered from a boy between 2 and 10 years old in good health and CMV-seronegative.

The DNA for the CDR3 is TGTGCCAGCAGCTCACAGGGTGTTGAAGATACGCAGTATTTT. Its translation: CASSSQGVEDTQYF. The rearrangement uses TRBV7-9 and TRBJ2-3; D is perhaps TRBD1 (6 bases). There are 14 residues in the CDR3. Germline CDR1 reads SEHNR; CDR2 reads FQNEAQ (reference sequence). The germline V and J ends were trimmed by 4 bases and 5 bases, with 13 bases remaining between them.